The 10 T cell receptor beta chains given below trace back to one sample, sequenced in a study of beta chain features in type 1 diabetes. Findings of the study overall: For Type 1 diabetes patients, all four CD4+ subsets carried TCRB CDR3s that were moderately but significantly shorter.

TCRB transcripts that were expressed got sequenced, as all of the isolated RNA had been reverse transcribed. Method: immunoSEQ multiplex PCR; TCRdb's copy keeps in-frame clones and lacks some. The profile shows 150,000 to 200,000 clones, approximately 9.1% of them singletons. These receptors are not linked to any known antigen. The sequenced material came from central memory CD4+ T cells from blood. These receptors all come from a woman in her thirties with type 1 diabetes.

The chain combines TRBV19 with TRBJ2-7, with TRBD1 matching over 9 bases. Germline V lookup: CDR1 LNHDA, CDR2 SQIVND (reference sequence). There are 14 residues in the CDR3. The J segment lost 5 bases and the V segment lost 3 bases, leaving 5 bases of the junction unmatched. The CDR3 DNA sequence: TGTGCCAGTAGTATGTCGGGGGACAGGGACGAGCAGTACTTC. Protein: CASSMSGDRDEQYF.

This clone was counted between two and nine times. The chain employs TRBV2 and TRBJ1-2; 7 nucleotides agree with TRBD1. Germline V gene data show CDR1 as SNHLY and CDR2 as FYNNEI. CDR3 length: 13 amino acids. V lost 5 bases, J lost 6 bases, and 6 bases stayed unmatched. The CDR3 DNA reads TGTGCCAGCAGTTACAGGGGCGTGAATGGCTACACCTTC. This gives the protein CASSYRGVNGYTF.

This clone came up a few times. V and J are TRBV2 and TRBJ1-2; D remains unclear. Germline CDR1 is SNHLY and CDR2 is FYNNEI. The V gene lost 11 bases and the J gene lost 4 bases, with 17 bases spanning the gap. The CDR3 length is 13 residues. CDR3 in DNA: TGTGCCCGCCTCCTTGGGCAGATCTATGGCTACACCTTC. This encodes CARLLGQIYGYTF.

CDR3 sequence reads: CASSLYTGRSYGANVLTF. CDR3 nucleotide sequence: TGTGCCAGCAGCTTATATACAGGCCGCTCGTACGGGGCCAACGTCCTGACTTTC. The J gene is TRBJ2-6, the V gene TRBV7-9; D is perhaps TRBD1 (5 bases). CDR1 SEHNR and CDR2 FQNEAQ come from the germline V gene (reference sequence). CDR3 length equals 18 residues. Trimming pared 2 bases from V and 4 bases from J, leaving 18 bases between.

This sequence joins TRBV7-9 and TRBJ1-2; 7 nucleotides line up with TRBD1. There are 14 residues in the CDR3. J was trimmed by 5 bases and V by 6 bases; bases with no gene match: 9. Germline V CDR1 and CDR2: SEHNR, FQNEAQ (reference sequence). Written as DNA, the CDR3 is TGTGCCAGCAGGCCTGGACAGGAGGGGTATGGCTACACCTTC. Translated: CASRPGQEGYGYTF.

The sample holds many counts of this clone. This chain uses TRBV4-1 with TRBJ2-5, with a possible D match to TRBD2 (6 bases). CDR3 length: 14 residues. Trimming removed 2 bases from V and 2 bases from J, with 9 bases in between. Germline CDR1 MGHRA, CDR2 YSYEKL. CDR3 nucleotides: TGCGCCAGCAGCCAACGGGAGATTCAAGAGACCCAGTACTTC. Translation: CASSQREIQETQYF.

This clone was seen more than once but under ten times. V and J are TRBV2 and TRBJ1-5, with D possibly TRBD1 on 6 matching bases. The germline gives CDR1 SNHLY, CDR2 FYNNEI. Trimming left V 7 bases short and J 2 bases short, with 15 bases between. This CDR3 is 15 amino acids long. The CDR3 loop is CASTTRGLGNQPQHF. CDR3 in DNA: TGTGCCAGCACCACCAGGGGATTGGGCAATCAGCCCCAGCATTTT.

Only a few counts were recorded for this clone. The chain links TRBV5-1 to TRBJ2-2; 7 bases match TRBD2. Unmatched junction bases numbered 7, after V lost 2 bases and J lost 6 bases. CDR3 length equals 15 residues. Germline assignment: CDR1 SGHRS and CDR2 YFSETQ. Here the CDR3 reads CASSLGTKVSGELFF. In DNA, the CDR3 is TGCGCCAGCAGCTTAGGGACTAAGGTTTCCGGGGAGCTGTTTTTT.

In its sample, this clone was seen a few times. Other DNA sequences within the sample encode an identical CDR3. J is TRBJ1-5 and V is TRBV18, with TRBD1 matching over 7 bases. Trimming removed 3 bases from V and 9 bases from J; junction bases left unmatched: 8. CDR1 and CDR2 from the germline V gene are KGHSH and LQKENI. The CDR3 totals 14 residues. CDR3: CASSPGTDSGPQHF. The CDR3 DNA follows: TGTGCCAGCTCACCTGGGACAGACTCGGGGCCCCAGCATTTT.

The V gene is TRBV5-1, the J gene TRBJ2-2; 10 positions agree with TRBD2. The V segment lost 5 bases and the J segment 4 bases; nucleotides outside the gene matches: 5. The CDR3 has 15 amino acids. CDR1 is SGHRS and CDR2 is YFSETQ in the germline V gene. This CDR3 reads CASRLGLAATGELFF. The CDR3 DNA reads TGCGCCAGCAGATTAGGACTAGCGGCCACCGGGGAGCTGTTTTTT.